The entry below describes one TCR beta chain. Treatment indicated: oral pan-JAK inhibitor, 5-10 mg twice daily. V lost 1 base, J lost 6 bases, and 5 bases stayed unmatched. The CDR3 is made up of 14 amino acids. Germline values: CDR1 LGHNA, CDR2 YNFKEQ. This specimen belongs to a study of CD8+ T cells in alopecia areata. Following RNA extraction, reverse transcription yielded cDNA that acted as the sequencing template. The data were produced by immunoSEQ multiplex PCR, yet TCRdb's version contains in-frame clones alone and is incomplete. The sample lists about 180,000 clones, approximately 50% occurring once.

Sample: CD8+ T cells sorted from blood, taken between weeks 51 and 54, from a patient treated with tofacitinib. The sequence was collected from a human donor with alopecia areata. The rearrangement joins TRBV4-2 to TRBJ1-2; 7 nucleotides agree with TRBD1. The CDR3 DNA reads TGTGCCAGCAGCCAAGGTACAGGGGTAGATGGCTACACCTTC. As protein: CASSQGTGVDGYTF.